This T cell receptor (beta chain) was captured in a study of blood T cell repertoires in COVID-19. About the study: Samples representing acute and convalescent COVID-19 were sourced from the United States, Italy and Spain. PBMCs, B-cell-depleted T cells, or T cells were the source of the cDNA or gDNA that made up the material.

The CDR3 is 13 residues long. The V end was cut by 5 bases, the J end by 7 bases, with 9 bases between. Per germline, CDR1 WNHNN and CDR2 SYGVQD (reference sequence). The table came from immunoSEQ multiplex PCR; TCRdb's copy has only in-frame clones and leaves some out. The data hold some 200,000 clones, with 82% observed a single time. The V and J genes are TRBV10-1 and TRBJ1-6; D not resolved. Sequenced input: peripheral blood. The origin of this receptor is a human donor with acute or convalescent COVID-19. The donor label of this sample is uncertain. DNA for the CDR3: TGCGCCAGCAGTTATAGTTACAATTCACCCCTCCACTTT. It is translated as CASSYSYNSPLHF.